The 6 T cell receptor beta chains below were found in one sample sequenced in a study of T cell responses to AZD1222 COVID-19 vaccine. Profiling relied on immunoSEQ multiplex PCR, and the TCRdb table lists in-frame clones only, not all of them. The data contain 150,000 to 180,000 clones, around 89% of them singletons. The input for sequencing was peripheral blood, taken on day 0 of AZD1222 vaccination. These receptors all come from an adult in good health.

This clone was observed a few times. The chain carries TRBV11-2 and TRBJ2-5; D is uncertain. The V end lost 5 bases, the J end lost 4 bases, and 8 bases lay between the germline ends. From germline, CDR1 is SGHAT and CDR2 FQNNGV. The CDR3 loop spans 12 amino acids. The DNA for the CDR3 is TGTGCCAGCAGCCCTTATTTAGAGACCCAGTACTTC. It translates to CASSPYLETQYF. Looking up the rest from reference TRBV11-2 and TRBJ2-5 gives the full variable domain: EAGVAQSPRYKIIEKRQSVAFWCNPISGHATLYWYQQILGQGPKLLIQFQNNGVVDDSQLPKDRFSAERLKGVDSTLKIQPAKLEDSAVYLCASSPYLETQYFGPGTRLLVL.

This chain connects TRBV28 to TRBJ1-6, with D perhaps TRBD1 (5 bases). The CDR3 runs to 15 residues. V was clipped by 6 bases and J by 0 bases, with 9 bases between them. Per the germline V gene, CDR1 is MDHEN and CDR2 is SYDVKM. In DNA form, the CDR3 reads TGTGCCAGCAGGGAGCAGGGCTCCTATAATTCACCCCTCCACTTT. It encodes CASREQGSYNSPLHF.

The gene calls are TRBV4-2 and TRBJ1-5, with a tentative D call TRBD1 (6 bases). CDR1 and CDR2 from the germline V gene are LGHNA and YNFKEQ. V lost 1 base and J lost 4, with 11 bases in between. CDR3 length: 15 amino acids. The CDR3 sequence is CASSQVTGLNQPQHF. As DNA, the CDR3 is TGTGCCAGCAGCCAAGTGACAGGCCTAAATCAGCCCCAGCATTTT.

The V call is TRBV18, the J call TRBJ1-6; tentative D call: TRBD1 (6 bases). The CDR3 totals 15 residues. The germline V gene encodes CDR1 KGHSH and CDR2 LQKENI. V gave up 3 bases and J gave up 7 bases, with 13 bases separating them. DNA for the CDR3: TGTGCCAGCTCACCCTCTTCAGGGGTCAATTCACCCCTCCACTTT. Encoded protein: CASSPSSGVNSPLHF.

This clone was counted only a few times. The V and J genes are TRBV6-5 and TRBJ1-3, with a possible D match to TRBD1 (6 bases). The CDR3 spans 15 residues. Trimming cost V 6 bases and J 0 bases, with 12 bases left between them. Germline values: CDR1 MNHEY, CDR2 SVGAGI. The CDR3 protein is CASSEGGTSGNTIYF. Written as DNA, the CDR3 is TGTGCCAGCAGCGAGGGGGGGACCTCTGGAAACACCATATATTTT.

The chain is built from TRBV7-6 and TRBJ2-3; possibly TRBD2 for D (6 bases). Looked up from germline, CDR1 is SGHVS and CDR2 is FNYEAQ. This CDR3 has 14 amino acids. Trimming took off 1 base at V and 8 bases at J, with 13 bases between the two ends. The DNA of the CDR3 is TGTGCCAGCAGCTTAGGGGCGCCGGGGGTTACGCAGTATTTT. Residues: CASSLGAPGVTQYF.